The present entry profiles one T cell receptor (beta chain) with its context. Its antigen is not identified. CDR1 and CDR2 from the germline V gene are DFQATT and SNEGSKA (reference sequence). The CDR3 has 11 residues. With 5 bases removed from V and 7 bases from J, the gap between germline ends came to 11 bases. These data originate in a study of T cells after yellow fever vaccination. Study summary: Fractions with few cells were prepared using SMART-Seq v4 Ultra Low Input.

It was through 5'RACE template switching that TCR cDNA was made, with a universal primer site and UMIs added. Each CDR3 protein gets one entry after TCRdb re-called the 5' RACE reads with MiXCR. The sample consists of about 330,000 distinct CDR3 sequences, about 8.3% of them appearing once. Findings and caveats of the study: There was a possibility that FACS-sorted repertoires contained abundant clonotypes contaminating from the bulk population. Clones from primary vaccination mostly reappeared after the booster (approximately 95% CD4, roughly 87% CD8).

This chain uses TRBV20-1 with TRBJ1-2; maybe TRBD1 (6 bases). The TCR was taken from a young man who received the YFV17D yellow fever vaccine. Sample: PBMCs, taken roughly 46 days after the first yellow fever vaccination. The CDR3 reads CSAEDSPGYTF. The CDR3 DNA is TGCAGTGCTGAGGACAGCCCTGGCTACACCTTC.